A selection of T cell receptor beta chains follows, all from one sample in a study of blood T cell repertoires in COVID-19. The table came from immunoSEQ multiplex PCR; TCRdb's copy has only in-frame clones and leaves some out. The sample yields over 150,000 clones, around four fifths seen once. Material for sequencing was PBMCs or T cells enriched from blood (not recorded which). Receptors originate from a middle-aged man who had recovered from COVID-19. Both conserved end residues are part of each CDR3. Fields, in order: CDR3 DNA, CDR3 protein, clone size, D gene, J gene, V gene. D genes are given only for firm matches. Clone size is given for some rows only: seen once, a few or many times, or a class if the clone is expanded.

DNA: TGTGCCAGCAGTCACGGCGGCCTTGGAGAGCAGTACTTC; CDR3: CASSHGGLGEQYF; size: NA; D: NA; J: TRBJ2-7; V: TRBV6-2/TRBV6-3
DNA: TGCAGTGCTAGTAAGCAGGGCCACACTGAAGCTTTCTTT; CDR3: CSASKQGHTEAFF; size: NA; D: NA; J: TRBJ1-1; V: TRBV20-1
DNA: TGCAGCGTTGCTAGATTTAAGAACACTGAAGCTTTCTTT; CDR3: CSVARFKNTEAFF; size: NA; D: NA; J: TRBJ1-1; V: TRBV29-1
DNA: TGTGCCAGCAGCTTATGGGGAGGAGAGACCCAGTACTTC; CDR3: CASSLWGGETQYF; size: NA; D: NA; J: TRBJ2-5; V: TRBV7-9
DNA: TGTGCCAGTAGTCTCTACGGACAGGGGAACACTGAAGCTTTCTTT; CDR3: CASSLYGQGNTEAFF; size: NA; D: TRBD1; J: TRBJ1-1; V: TRBV19
DNA: TGTGCCAGCCGACGGGGGTACAATGAGCAGTTCTTC; CDR3: CASRRGYNEQFF; size: NA; D: NA; J: TRBJ2-1; V: TRBV28
DNA: TGTGCCAGTAGTATAGATAACGGGATGAACACTGAAGCTTTCTTT; CDR3: CASSIDNGMNTEAFF; size: once; D: NA; J: TRBJ1-1; V: TRBV19
DNA: TGTGCCAGCAGCTTAACCCTAGCGGGAGGTACCTACGAGCAGTACTTC; CDR3: CASSLTLAGGTYEQYF; size: NA; D: TRBD2; J: TRBJ2-7; V: TRBV11-2
DNA: TGTGCCGGACAGGTATTCGGGCCCCAGAGGCGCTATGGCTACACCTTC; CDR3: CAGQVFGPQRRYGYTF; size: once; D: TRBD1; J: TRBJ1-2; V: TRBV2
DNA: TGTGCCAGTTCGCTTCTCGGGTCTAACTATGGCTACACCTTC; CDR3: CASSLLGSNYGYTF; size: NA; D: NA; J: TRBJ1-2; V: TRBV19
DNA: TGTGCCATCACCGCGGGACTAGCGGTCTCCTACGAGCAGTACTTC; CDR3: CAITAGLAVSYEQYF; size: NA; D: TRBD2; J: TRBJ2-7; V: TRBV10-3
DNA: TGTGCCAGCAGCTACCTCGGACAGGGATCCGAGCAGTACTTC; CDR3: CASSYLGQGSEQYF; size: NA; D: TRBD1; J: TRBJ2-7; V: TRBV9
DNA: TGTGCCAGCACCCCTTCGGGCGGGAGGGCCTACAATGAGCAGTTCTTC; CDR3: CASTPSGGRAYNEQFF; size: NA; D: TRBD2; J: TRBJ2-1; V: TRBV13
DNA: TGTGCCTGGAGTGTAGATCCCACAGCCTACGAGCAGTACTTC; CDR3: CAWSVDPTAYEQYF; size: NA; D: NA; J: TRBJ2-7; V: TRBV30
DNA: TGTGCCAGCTCCCCGGGACTCTCAGATACGCAGTATTTT; CDR3: CASSPGLSDTQYF; size: NA; D: NA; J: TRBJ2-3; V: TRBV18
DNA: TGTGCCAGTAGTATCGGTCCAGGTCCGTCCTACGAGCAGTACTTC; CDR3: CASSIGPGPSYEQYF; size: NA; D: NA; J: TRBJ2-7; V: TRBV19
DNA: TGTGCCAGCAGCATGGACGGGAGCTTTAATCGAAACACCATATATTTT; CDR3: CASSMDGSFNRNTIYF; size: few; D: NA; J: TRBJ1-3; V: TRBV5-6
DNA: TGTGCCAGCAGATACAGGGGAGTTGAAGCTTTCTTT; CDR3: CASRYRGVEAFF; size: once; D: TRBD1; J: TRBJ1-1; V: TRBV5-6
DNA: TGCAGCGTTGCCGGGGGTTCTAATGAAAAACTGTTTTTT; CDR3: CSVAGGSNEKLFF; size: NA; D: NA; J: TRBJ1-4; V: TRBV29-1
DNA: TGTGCCAGCGGTAGCGGGAGTAGGTACAATGAGCAGTTCTTC; CDR3: CASGSGSRYNEQFF; size: NA; D: TRBD2; J: TRBJ2-1; V: TRBV5-4
DNA: TGTGCCAGCAGTTTCGGCAGAGGCGCAACTAATGAAAAACTGTTTTTT; CDR3: CASSFGRGATNEKLFF; size: many; D: NA; J: TRBJ1-4; V: TRBV28
DNA: TGTGCCAGCAGCCGGGGGGTTCCGACTGAAGCTTTCTTT; CDR3: CASSRGVPTEAFF; size: NA; D: NA; J: TRBJ1-1; V: TRBV11-2
DNA: TGTGCCAGCAGCCAAGTCTGGCGGGAGAGGGACAATGAGCAGTTCTTC; CDR3: CASSQVWRERDNEQFF; size: NA; D: TRBD2; J: TRBJ2-1; V: TRBV4-2
DNA: TGTGCCAGCAGTCCCGCTAGCGGAAACACAGATACGCAGTATTTT; CDR3: CASSPASGNTDTQYF; size: NA; D: TRBD2; J: TRBJ2-3; V: TRBV28
DNA: TGCGCCAGCAGCCAAGAGGGACAGGTCGGAAGGGAGACCCAGTACTTC; CDR3: CASSQEGQVGRETQYF; size: NA; D: TRBD1; J: TRBJ2-5; V: TRBV4-3
DNA: TGTGCCAGCAGTCGGACAGGGGAGGTTGATTATGGCTACACCTTC; CDR3: CASSRTGEVDYGYTF; size: NA; D: TRBD1; J: TRBJ1-2; V: TRBV6-2/TRBV6-3
DNA: TGTGCCAGCAGCCGGACAGGGCCGCAAAGTGGCTACACCTTC; CDR3: CASSRTGPQSGYTF; size: few; D: TRBD1; J: TRBJ1-2; V: TRBV3-1/TRBV3-2
DNA: TGTGCCATCAGGAATCAAGCGGGAGGGCTCACCGGGGAGCTGTTTTTT; CDR3: CAIRNQAGGLTGELFF; size: NA; D: TRBD2; J: TRBJ2-2; V: TRBV10-3
DNA: TGTGCCAGCAGCAAGCAGGCGAACTATGGCTACACCTTC; CDR3: CASSKQANYGYTF; size: few; D: NA; J: TRBJ1-2; V: TRBV14
DNA: TGTGCCAGCTCACCAGCTACTGGAGGGAGGAAGGACACTGAAGCTTTCTTT; CDR3: CASSPATGGRKDTEAFF; size: NA; D: NA; J: TRBJ1-1; V: TRBV18
DNA: TGTGCCTGGAGGTGGACAGGCGAGGGGACTGAAGCTTTCTTT; CDR3: CAWRWTGEGTEAFF; size: NA; D: TRBD1; J: TRBJ1-1; V: TRBV30
DNA: TGTGCCATCAGTGAGGGGACTAGCGGCACAGATACGCAGTATTTT; CDR3: CAISEGTSGTDTQYF; size: NA; D: TRBD2; J: TRBJ2-3; V: TRBV10-3
DNA: TGCGCCAGCAGCCAAGGAGGGAGTAATGAAAAACTGTTTTTT; CDR3: CASSQGGSNEKLFF; size: once; D: NA; J: TRBJ1-4; V: TRBV4-3
DNA: TGTGCCAGCAGCCGGACTTACGCTAACTATGGCTACACCTTC; CDR3: CASSRTYANYGYTF; size: NA; D: NA; J: TRBJ1-2; V: TRBV7-9
DNA: TGTGCCAGCAGCGTAGACGCGGGAGGGCGGGCAGATACGCAGTATTTT; CDR3: CASSVDAGGRADTQYF; size: NA; D: TRBD2; J: TRBJ2-3; V: TRBV9
DNA: TGTGCCTTTTCTAGCGGGAACACAGATACGCAGTATTTT; CDR3: CAFSSGNTDTQYF; size: NA; D: TRBD2; J: TRBJ2-3; V: TRBV30
DNA: TGTGCCAGCAGCCAAGAAGAGATTTTCCACTATGGCTACACCTTC; CDR3: CASSQEEIFHYGYTF; size: NA; D: NA; J: TRBJ1-2; V: TRBV4-2
DNA: TGTGCCAGCAGTTTCACGGACAGCGTGTTATTCTCTGGGGCCAACGTCCTGACTTTC; CDR3: CASSFTDSVLFSGANVLTF; size: NA; D: NA; J: TRBJ2-6; V: TRBV28
DNA: TGTGCCAGCAGCGCAGTCAGGGGAAACTATGGCTACACCTTC; CDR3: CASSAVRGNYGYTF; size: NA; D: NA; J: TRBJ1-2; V: TRBV7-9
DNA: TGTGCCAGCAGTACACAGGGTACCAATGAGCAGTTCTTC; CDR3: CASSTQGTNEQFF; size: NA; D: NA; J: TRBJ2-1; V: TRBV2
DNA: TGCGCCAGCAGGAGGGGACAGGACACCGGGGAGCTGTTTTTT; CDR3: CASRRGQDTGELFF; size: NA; D: TRBD1; J: TRBJ2-2; V: TRBV10-1
DNA: TGTGCCAGCAGCTTGGGAGAAACCGGGGAGCTGTTTTTT; CDR3: CASSLGETGELFF; size: NA; D: NA; J: TRBJ2-2; V: TRBV5-4